This is a list of T cell receptor beta chains from one sample in a study of cytomegalovirus exposure and HLA in healthy donors. TCRdb's table, derived via immunoSEQ multiplex PCR, lists solely in-frame clones and lacks some. The sample lists 95,000 to 130,000 clones, around three quarters occurring once. Sequencing was carried out using PBMCs. These receptor sequences come from a man aged 30-40 years in good health and CMV-seropositive. CDR3s leave out the opening cysteine and the closing phenylalanine or tryptophan. Where a row states a size, it is once, few, many or the class of an expanded clone; other rows omit it.

TRBV9,.,ASSVGTSGRTDTQY
TRBV30,.,AWSLGAGANGLT
TRBV27,.,ASSAYPILGQGQPQH
TRBV4-1,.,ASSQSPGGSADTQY
TRBV6-4,few,ASSSQGSASGANVLT
TRBV7-2,.,ASSPPGQGAYNEQF
TRBV18,.,ASSPSPGDQPQH
TRBV10-3,.,ATRGTGGTGELF
TRBV7-2,.,ASSPGQTFPNTGELF
TRBV28,.,ASREPGLISGNTIY
TRBV2,few,ASRVDRVTEAF
TRBV7-9,.,ASSRDSRDGYT
TRBV4-3,.,ASSPTGEWGNTIY
TRBV4-3,.,ASSQGASSYEQY
TRBV29-1,few,SVVGQQETQY
TRBV2,.,ASSIRWRWGDQPQH
TRBV7-9,.,ASSSGWGEQY
TRBV5-1,.,ASSAEPGLAGVWEQY
TRBV4-3,.,ASSQGGRESGGYT
TRBV9,.,ASSARQGISPGGYT
TRBV7-9,few,SSSLIRLKLYGYT
TRBV6-5,once,ASSYSGARNTEAF
TRBV6-6,.,ASRYALQGGNTEAF
TRBV12-5,.,ATCPGTGGAYEQY
TRBV7-9,.,SSSPVGTGDQPQH
TRBV11-2,few,ASSPIRRQGSYEQF
TRBV6-5,.,ASSYSLIEDTQY
TRBV4-2,.,ASSQGSGGAF
TRBV18,.,ASSPGTSGQETQY
TRBV6-5,.,ASRPNGQFEGYT
TRBV2,.,ASSGLAGETQY
TRBV6-5,few,ASSSRPWHYGYT
TRBV16,.,ASRPSVATNEKLF
TRBV19,.,ASSIGADYEQY
TRBV7-6,.,ASSDQLAGGPYEQY
TRBV6-1,.,ASSARLAASTDTQY
TRBV7-2,.,ASSSLAEGYNEQF
TRBV7-9,.,ASSLAGQGPYEQY
TRBV5-6,.,ASSLDSLYGYT
TRBV2,few,ASSESLYEQY
TRBV4-2,.,ASSQGASPGGLAGVPSYEQY
TRBV19,.,ASSRPRTGNTEAF
TRBV9,.,ASSKQTGPSISPLH
TRBV28,.,ASSLSPPGGPSGANVLT
TRBV6-1,few,ASGLARTDTQY
TRBV7-2,few,ASSLEVGAYGYT
TRBV11-3,once,ASSFGGAGGYT
TRBV11-3,.,ASSLSGSTYNEQF
TRBV28,few,ASSFLDRGVFYGYT